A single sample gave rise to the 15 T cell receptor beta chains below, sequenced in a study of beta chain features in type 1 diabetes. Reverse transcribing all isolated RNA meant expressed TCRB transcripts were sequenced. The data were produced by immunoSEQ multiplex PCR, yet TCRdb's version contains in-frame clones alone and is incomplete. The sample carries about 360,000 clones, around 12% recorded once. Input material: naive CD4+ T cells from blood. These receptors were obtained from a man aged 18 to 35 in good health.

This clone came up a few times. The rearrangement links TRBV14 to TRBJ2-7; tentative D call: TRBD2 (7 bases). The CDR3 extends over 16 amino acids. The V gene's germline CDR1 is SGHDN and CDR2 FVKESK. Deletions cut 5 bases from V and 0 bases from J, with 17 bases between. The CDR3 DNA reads TGTGCCAGCAGCTCCCTTGGGAGGGGGTACTCCTACGAGCAGTACTTC. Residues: CASSSLGRGYSYEQYF.

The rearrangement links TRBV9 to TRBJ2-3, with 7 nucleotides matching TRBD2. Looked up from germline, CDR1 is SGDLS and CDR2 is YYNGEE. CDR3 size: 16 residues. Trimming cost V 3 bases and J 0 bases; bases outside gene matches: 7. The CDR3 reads CASSGTSVPSTDTQYF. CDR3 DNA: TGTGCCAGCAGCGGAACTAGCGTGCCAAGCACAGATACGCAGTATTTT.

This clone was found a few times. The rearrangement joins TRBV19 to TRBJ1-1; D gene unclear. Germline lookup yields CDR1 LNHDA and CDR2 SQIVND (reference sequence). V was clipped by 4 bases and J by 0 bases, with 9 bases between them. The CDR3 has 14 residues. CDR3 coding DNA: TGTGCCAGTAGTACCTCAACGGTGAACACTGAAGCTTTCTTT. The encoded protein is CASSTSTVNTEAFF.

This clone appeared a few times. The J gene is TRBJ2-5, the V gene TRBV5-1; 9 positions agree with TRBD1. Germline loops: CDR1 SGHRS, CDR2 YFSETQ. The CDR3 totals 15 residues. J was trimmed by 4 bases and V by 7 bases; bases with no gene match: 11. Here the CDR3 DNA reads TGCGCCAGCGTCACAGGGGGCGCTGTATCAGAGACCCAGTACTTC. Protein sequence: CASVTGGAVSETQYF.

CDR3 protein: CASSPRVLAGLTDTQYF. CDR3 sequence (DNA): TGTGCCAGCTCACCACGAGTCCTAGCGGGCCTAACAGATACGCAGTATTTT. The chain has TRBV18 and TRBJ2-3, with 8 bases aligning to TRBD2. V shed 1 base, J shed 3 bases, and the junction held 9 bases outside the gene matches. Germline V gene lookup returns CDR1 KGHSH and CDR2 LQKENI. This CDR3 has 17 residues.

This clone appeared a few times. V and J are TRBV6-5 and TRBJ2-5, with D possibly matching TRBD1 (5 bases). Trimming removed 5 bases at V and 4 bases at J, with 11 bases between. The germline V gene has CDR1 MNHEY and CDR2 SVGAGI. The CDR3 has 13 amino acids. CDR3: CASSARVGETQYF. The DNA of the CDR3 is TGTGCCAGCAGTGCCAGGGTGGGAGAGACCCAGTACTTC.

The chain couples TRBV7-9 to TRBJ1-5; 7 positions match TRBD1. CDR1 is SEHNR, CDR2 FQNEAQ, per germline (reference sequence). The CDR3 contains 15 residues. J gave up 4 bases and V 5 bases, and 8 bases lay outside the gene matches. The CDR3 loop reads CASSAPGQANQPQHF. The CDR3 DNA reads TGTGCCAGCAGCGCCCCCGGACAGGCTAATCAGCCCCAGCATTTT. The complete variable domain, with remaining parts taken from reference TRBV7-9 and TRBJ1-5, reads DTGVSQNPRHKITKRGQNVTFRCDPISEHNRLYWYRQTLGQGPEFLTYFQNEAQLEKSRLLSDRFSAERPKGSFSTLEIQRTEQGDSAMYLCASSAPGQANQPQHFGDGTRLSIL.

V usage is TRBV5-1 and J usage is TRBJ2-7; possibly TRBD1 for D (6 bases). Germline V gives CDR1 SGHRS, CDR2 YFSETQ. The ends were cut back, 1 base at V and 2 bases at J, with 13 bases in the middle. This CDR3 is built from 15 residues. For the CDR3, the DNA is TGCGCCAGCAGCTTGTTTCGGGCAGGGGCCTACGAGCAGTACTTC. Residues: CASSLFRAGAYEQYF.

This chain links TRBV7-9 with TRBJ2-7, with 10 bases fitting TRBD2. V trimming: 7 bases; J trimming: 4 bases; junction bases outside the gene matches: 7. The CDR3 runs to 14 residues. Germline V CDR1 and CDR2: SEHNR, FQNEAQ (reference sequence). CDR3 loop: CASNQLAGRYEQYF. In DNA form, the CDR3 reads TGTGCCAGCAACCAACTAGCGGGGAGATACGAGCAGTACTTC.

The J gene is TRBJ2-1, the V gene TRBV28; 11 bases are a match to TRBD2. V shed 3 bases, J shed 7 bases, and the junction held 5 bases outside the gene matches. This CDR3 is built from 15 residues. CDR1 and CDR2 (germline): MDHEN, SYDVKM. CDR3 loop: CASSFVAGGVNEQFF. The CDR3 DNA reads TGTGCCAGCAGTTTTGTAGCGGGGGGGGTTAATGAGCAGTTCTTC.

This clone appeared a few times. This CDR3 reads CASSPGRQPPYGYTF. The DNA for the CDR3 is TGTGCCAGTAGTCCCGGAAGACAGCCCCCCTATGGCTACACCTTC. The chain is built from TRBV19 and TRBJ1-2, with D perhaps matching TRBD1 (5 bases). The length of the CDR3 is 15 residues. With 5 bases removed from V and 4 bases from J, the gap between germline ends came to 17 bases. CDR1 LNHDA and CDR2 SQIVND come from the germline V gene (reference sequence).

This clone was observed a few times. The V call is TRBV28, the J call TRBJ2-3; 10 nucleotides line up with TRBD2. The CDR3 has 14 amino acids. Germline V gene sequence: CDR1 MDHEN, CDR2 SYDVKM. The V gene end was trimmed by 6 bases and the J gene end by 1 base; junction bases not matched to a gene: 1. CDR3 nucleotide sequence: TGTGCCAGCAGGGGGACTAGCGGCACAGATACGCAGTATTTT. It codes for CASRGTSGTDTQYF.

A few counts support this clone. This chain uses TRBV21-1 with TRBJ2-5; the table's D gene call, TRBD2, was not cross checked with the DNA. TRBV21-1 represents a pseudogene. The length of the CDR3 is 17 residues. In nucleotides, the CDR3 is TGTGCCAGCAGCGGAGCTCCCGGAGGCGGGGGCCAAGAGACCCAGTACTTC. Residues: CASSGAPGGGGQETQYF.

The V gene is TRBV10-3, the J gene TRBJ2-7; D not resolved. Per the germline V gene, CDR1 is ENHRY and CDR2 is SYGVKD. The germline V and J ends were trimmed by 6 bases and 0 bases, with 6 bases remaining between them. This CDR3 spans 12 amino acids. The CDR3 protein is CAIRGSSYEQYF. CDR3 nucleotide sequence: TGTGCCATCAGGGGCAGCTCCTACGAGCAGTACTTC.

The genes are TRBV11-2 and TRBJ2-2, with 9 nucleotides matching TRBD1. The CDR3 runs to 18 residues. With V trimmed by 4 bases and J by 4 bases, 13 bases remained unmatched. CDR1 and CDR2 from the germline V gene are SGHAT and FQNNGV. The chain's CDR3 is CASSSDPLQGASTGELFF. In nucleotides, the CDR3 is TGTGCCAGCAGCTCCGACCCGTTACAGGGGGCGAGCACCGGGGAGCTGTTTTTT.